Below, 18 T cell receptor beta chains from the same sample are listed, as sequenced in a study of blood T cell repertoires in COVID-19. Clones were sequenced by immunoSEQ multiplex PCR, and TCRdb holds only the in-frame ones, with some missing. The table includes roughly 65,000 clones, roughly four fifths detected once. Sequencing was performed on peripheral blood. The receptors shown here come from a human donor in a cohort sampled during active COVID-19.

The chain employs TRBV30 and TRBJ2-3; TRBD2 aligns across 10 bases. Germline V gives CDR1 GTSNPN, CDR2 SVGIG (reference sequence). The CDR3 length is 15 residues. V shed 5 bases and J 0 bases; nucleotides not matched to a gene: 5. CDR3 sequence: CAWVSGGPSTDTQYF. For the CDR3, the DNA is TGTGCCTGGGTTAGCGGGGGGCCCAGCACAGATACGCAGTATTTT.

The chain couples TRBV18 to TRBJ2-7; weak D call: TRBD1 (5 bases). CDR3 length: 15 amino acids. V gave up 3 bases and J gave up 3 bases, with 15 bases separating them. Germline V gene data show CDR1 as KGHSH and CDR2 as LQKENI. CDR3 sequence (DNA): TGTGCCAGCTCACCTCCATCGACAGCGAACTACGAGCAGTACTTC. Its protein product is CASSPPSTANYEQYF.

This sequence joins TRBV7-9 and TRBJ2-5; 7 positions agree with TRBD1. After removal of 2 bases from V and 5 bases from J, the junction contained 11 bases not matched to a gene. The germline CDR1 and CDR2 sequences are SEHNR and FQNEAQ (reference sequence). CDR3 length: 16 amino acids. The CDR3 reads CASSLRGQPVEETQYF. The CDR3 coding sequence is TGTGCCAGCAGCTTAAGGGGACAGCCGGTGGAGGAGACCCAGTACTTC.

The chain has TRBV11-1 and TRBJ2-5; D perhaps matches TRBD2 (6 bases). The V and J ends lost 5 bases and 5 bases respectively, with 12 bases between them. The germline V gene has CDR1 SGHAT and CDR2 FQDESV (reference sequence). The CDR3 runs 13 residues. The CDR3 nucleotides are TGTGCCAGCAGCCAGGAGGGGCGGGAGACCCAGTACTTC. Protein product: CASSQEGRETQYF.

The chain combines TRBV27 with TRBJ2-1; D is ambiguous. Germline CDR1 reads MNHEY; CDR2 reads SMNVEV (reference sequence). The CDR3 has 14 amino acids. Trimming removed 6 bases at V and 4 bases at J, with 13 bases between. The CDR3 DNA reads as TGTGCCAGCAGGTCTCACAGTCTTTACAATGAGCAGTTCTTC. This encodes CASRSHSLYNEQFF.

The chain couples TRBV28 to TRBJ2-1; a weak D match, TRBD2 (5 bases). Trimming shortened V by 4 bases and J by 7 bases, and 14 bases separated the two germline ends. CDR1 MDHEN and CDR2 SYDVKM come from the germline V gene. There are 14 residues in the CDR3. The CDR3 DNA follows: TGTGCCAGCAGTTACACTAGTAAGAGGAATGAGCAGTTCTTC. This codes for CASSYTSKRNEQFF.

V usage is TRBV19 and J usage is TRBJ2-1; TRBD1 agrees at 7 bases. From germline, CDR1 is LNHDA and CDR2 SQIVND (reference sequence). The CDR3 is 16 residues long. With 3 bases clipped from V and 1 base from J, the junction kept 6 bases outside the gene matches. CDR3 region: CASSMEDRRSYNEQFF. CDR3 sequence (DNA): TGTGCCAGTAGTATGGAGGACAGGCGATCCTACAATGAGCAGTTCTTC.

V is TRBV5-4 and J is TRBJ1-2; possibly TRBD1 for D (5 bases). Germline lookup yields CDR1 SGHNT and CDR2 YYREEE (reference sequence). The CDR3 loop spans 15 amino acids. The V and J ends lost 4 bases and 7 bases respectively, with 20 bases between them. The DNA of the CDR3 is TGTGCCAGCAGCGTTGTTACAGGCAGGGTAGGTGGCTACACCTTC. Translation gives CASSVVTGRVGGYTF.

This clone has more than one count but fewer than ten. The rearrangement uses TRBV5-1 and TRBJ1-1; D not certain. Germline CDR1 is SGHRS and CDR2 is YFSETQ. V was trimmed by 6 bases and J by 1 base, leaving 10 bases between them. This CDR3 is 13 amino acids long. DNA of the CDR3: TGCGCCAGCAAAGCAACAGAGAACACTGAAGCTTTCTTT. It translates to CASKATENTEAFF.

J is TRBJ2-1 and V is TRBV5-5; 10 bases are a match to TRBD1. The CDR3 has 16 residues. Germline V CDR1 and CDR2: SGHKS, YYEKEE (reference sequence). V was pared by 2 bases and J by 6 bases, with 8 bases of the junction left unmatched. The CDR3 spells CASSLGPGTGVNEQFF. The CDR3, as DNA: TGTGCCAGCAGCTTAGGGCCCGGGACAGGGGTCAATGAGCAGTTCTTC.

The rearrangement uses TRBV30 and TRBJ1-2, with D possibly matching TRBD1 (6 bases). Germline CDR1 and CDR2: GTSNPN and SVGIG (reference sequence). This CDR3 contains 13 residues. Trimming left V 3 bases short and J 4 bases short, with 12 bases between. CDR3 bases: TGTGCCTGGAGGAGGGGGAAAGGCTATGGCTACACCTTC. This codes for CAWRRGKGYGYTF.

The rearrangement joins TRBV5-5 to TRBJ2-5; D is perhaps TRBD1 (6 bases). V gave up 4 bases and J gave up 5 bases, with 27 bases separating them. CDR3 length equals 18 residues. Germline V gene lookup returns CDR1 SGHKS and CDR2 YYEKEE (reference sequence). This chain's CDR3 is CASSRVRGLGSSGETQYF. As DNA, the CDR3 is TGTGCCAGCAGCCGGGTCAGGGGTTTAGGAAGTAGTGGGGAGACCCAGTACTTC.

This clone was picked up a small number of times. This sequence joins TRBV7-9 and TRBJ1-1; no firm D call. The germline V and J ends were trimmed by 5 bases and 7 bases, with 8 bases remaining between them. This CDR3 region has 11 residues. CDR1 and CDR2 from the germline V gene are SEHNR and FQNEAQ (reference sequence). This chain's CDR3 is CASSLGIEAFF. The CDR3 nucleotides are TGTGCCAGCAGCCTAGGTATTGAAGCTTTCTTT.

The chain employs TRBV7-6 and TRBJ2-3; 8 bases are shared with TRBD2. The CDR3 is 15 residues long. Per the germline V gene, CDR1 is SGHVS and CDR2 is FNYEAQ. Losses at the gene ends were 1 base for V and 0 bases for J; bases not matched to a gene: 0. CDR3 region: CASSLVAGSTDTQYF. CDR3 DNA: TGTGCCAGCAGCTTAGTAGCGGGAAGCACAGATACGCAGTATTTT. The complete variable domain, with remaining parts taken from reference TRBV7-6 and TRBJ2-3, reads GAGVSQSPRYKVTKRGQDVALRCDPISGHVSLYWYRQALGQGPEFLTYFNYEAQQDKSGLPNDRFSAERPEGSISTLTIQRTEQRDSAMYRCASSLVAGSTDTQYFGPGTRLTVL.

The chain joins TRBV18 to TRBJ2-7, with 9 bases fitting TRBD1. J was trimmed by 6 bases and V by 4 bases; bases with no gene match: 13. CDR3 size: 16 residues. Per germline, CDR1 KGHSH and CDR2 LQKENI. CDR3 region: CASSLMMPGQGFEQYF. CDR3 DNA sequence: TGTGCCAGCTCACTTATGATGCCGGGACAGGGATTCGAGCAGTACTTC.

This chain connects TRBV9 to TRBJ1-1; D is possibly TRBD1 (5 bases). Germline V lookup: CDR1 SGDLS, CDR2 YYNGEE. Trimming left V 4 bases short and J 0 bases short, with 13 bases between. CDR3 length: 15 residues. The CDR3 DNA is TGTGCCAGCAGCAAGACAGATTTCATGAACACTGAAGCTTTCTTT. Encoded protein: CASSKTDFMNTEAFF.

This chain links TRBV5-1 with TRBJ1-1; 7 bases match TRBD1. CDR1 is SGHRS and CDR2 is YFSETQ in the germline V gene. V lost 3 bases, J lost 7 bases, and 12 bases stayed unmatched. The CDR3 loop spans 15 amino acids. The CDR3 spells CASSSGQPDGHEAFF. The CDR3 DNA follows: TGCGCCAGCAGCTCGGGACAGCCGGATGGTCATGAAGCTTTCTTT.

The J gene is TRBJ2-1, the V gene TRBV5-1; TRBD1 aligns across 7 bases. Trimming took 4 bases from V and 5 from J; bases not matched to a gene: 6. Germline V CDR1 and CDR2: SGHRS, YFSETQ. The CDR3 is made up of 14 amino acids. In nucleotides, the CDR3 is TGCGCCAGCAGCCCGCGGACAGGAAACAATGAGCAGTTCTTC. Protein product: CASSPRTGNNEQFF.